This TCR beta chain originates from a study of blood T cell repertoires in COVID-19. Across the study: Researchers got acute and convalescent COVID-19 samples from the United States, Italy and Spain. T cells, B-cell-depleted T cells, or PBMCs supplied cDNA or gDNA.

CDR1 KGHDR and CDR2 SFDVKD come from the germline V gene. CDR3 length equals 15 residues. V lost 2 bases, J lost 7 bases, and 8 bases stayed unmatched. Per the original data handling: Estimation of nucleated cell counts relied on the amplification of reference gene primers. The data were produced by immunoSEQ multiplex PCR, yet TCRdb's version contains in-frame clones alone and is incomplete. The DNA gave D and trimming, while V, J and clone size come from that table. The sample lists 35,000 to 40,000 clones; 81% were seen once. This TCR derives from a man at least 80 years old with active or convalescent COVID-19. Sequenced sample: peripheral blood. This chain links TRBV24-1 with TRBJ2-3; 7 bases map to TRBD2. Here the CDR3 reads CATSDSRTRGYTQYF. CDR3 bases: TGTGCCACCAGTGATTCCAGGACTAGGGGTTATACGCAGTATTTT.